The next 26 T cell receptor beta chains were all read from a single sample in a study of Tregs in tolerant kidney transplant recipients. Method: immunoSEQ multiplex PCR; TCRdb's copy keeps in-frame clones and lacks some. The data show 25,000 to 35,000 clones, and the top ten clones hold approximately 8.1%. The sample in question was CD8+ T cells from blood, obtained before the transplant. The receptors derive from a human donor who received a combined kidney and bone marrow transplant.

The CDR3 sequence: CASSPTGASPLHF. The sequenced part of the CDR3 DNA is TGTGCCAGCTCCCCGACAGGGGCCTCACCC. The chain links TRBV19 to TRBJ1-6; 8 bases fit TRBD1. The observed sequence ends 3 residues before the CDR3 terminus, with the missing tail filled in from the germline J gene. The germline V gene encodes CDR1 LNHDA and CDR2 SQIVND (reference sequence). The V gene end was trimmed by 9 bases and the J gene end by 10 bases; junction bases not matched to a gene: 8. The CDR3 is 13 residues long.

Remarks on this clone: The read stops 3 residues short of the end of the CDR3; the missing end is completed from the germline J gene. J is TRBJ1-1 and V is TRBV7-2; the D is unclear. V dropped 5 bases and J dropped 1 base, with 11 bases sitting between them. Germline values: CDR1 SGHTA, CDR2 FQGNSA. The CDR3 runs 14 residues. This CDR3 is CASSDIRGNTEAFF. The CDR3 bases that were read are TGTGCCAGCAGCGACATCCGGGGGAACACTGAA.

A word on this clone: Read coverage stops 3 residues before the CDR3 terminus; the germline J gene supplies the remainder. The V gene is TRBV5-5, the J gene TRBJ1-1; 11 bases align to TRBD1. The germline gives CDR1 SGHKS, CDR2 YYEKEE (reference sequence). The CDR3 spans 14 residues. The V and J ends lost 5 bases and 5 bases, in that order; junction bases with no gene match: 5. CDR3 protein: CASRGGQGETEAFF. The CDR3 bases that were read are TGTGCCAGCAGGGGGGGACAGGGGGAAACTGAA. Drawing the rest from reference TRBV5-5 and TRBJ1-1, the complete variable domain is DAGVTQSPTHLIKTRGQQVTLRCSPISGHKSVSWYQQVLGQGPQFIFQYYEKEERGRGNFPDRFSARQFPNYSSELNVNALLLGDSALYLCASRGGQGETEAFFGQGTRLTVV.

About this clone itself: The CDR3 goes on 3 residues after the read ends, and that part is filled in from the germline J gene. This same CDR3 is encoded by further DNA sequences in the sample. V and J are TRBV18 and TRBJ2-3; TRBD1 aligns across 9 bases. CDR3 size: 18 residues. CDR1 is KGHSH and CDR2 is LQKENI in the germline V gene. J was trimmed by 3 bases and V by 6 bases; bases with no gene match: 16. CDR3 DNA, as far as it was read: TGTGCCAGCTCCCCCCCCGGCCCGGGACAGGGAGGAACAGATACG. Its translation is CASSPPGPGQGGTDT. The full CDR3 is CASSPPGPGQGGTDTQYF.

Regarding this clone: The read comes to an end 3 residues before the CDR3 does, leaving the germline J gene to fill in the end. The V gene is TRBV7-7, the J gene TRBJ1-6; unclear D gene. CDR1 and CDR2 (germline): SSHAT, FNYEAQ (reference sequence). The CDR3 has 13 residues. The ends were cut back, 5 bases at V and 8 bases at J, with 10 bases in the middle. The CDR3: CASSRVADSPLHF. The CDR3 bases that were read are TGTGCCAGCAGCCGGGTCGCGGATTCACCC.

Note on this clone: With the read ending 3 residues before the CDR3 end, the germline J gene is used to fill in that end. This rearrangement joins TRBV5-6 to TRBJ1-6; 7 bases map to TRBD1. Per the germline V gene, CDR1 is SGHDT and CDR2 is YYEEEE. V gave up 2 bases and J gave up 7 bases; unmatched junction bases: 6. CDR3 size: 15 residues. Here the CDR3 reads CASSFSGTANSPLHF. Partial CDR3 DNA: TGTGCCAGCAGCTTTTCCGGGACAGCCAATTCACCC.

On this clone: The DNA ends 3 residues before the CDR3 does, and the rest of the CDR3 is filled in from the germline J gene. The chain joins TRBV7-9 to TRBJ2-7; 7 positions agree with TRBD2. Germline V CDR1 and CDR2: SEHNR, FQNEAQ (reference sequence). CDR3 size: 14 residues. V shed 1 base and J 5 bases; nucleotides not matched to a gene: 5. The CDR3 bases that were read are TGTGCCAGCAGCTTAGGGCCCGGGGGGAACGAG. Translating it yields CASSLGPGGNE. The full CDR3 reads CASSLGPGGNEQYF.

Details on this clone: The read terminates 3 residues before the CDR3 end, so the remaining end is supplied by the germline J gene. The rearrangement joins TRBV7-9 to TRBJ2-7; 8 positions agree with TRBD1. The junction had 6 bases not matched to a gene; V was cut back by 4 bases and J by 1 base. The CDR3 contains 15 residues. Per germline, CDR1 SEHNR and CDR2 FQNEAQ (reference sequence). Partial CDR3 DNA: TGTGCCAGCAGCTCTCCGGGACAGGTGTCCTACGAG. This sequence encodes CASSSPGQVSYE. The full CDR3 sequence reads CASSSPGQVSYEQYF.

Note on this clone: The DNA ends 3 residues before the CDR3 does, and the rest of the CDR3 is filled in from the germline J gene. The V gene is TRBV4-2, the J gene TRBJ2-1; 11 bases are shared with TRBD2. Germline lookup yields CDR1 LGHNA and CDR2 YNFKEQ. The CDR3 consists of 18 residues. The junction had 8 bases not matched to a gene; V was cut back by 4 bases and J by 0 bases. Incomplete CDR3 DNA: TGTGCCAGCAGCCCTGGGACTAGCGGCATCAGCTCCTACAATGAG. This translates into CASSPGTSGISSYNE. The full CDR3 protein is CASSPGTSGISSYNEQFF.

Turning to this clone: The read halts 3 residues ahead of the CDR3 end, with the missing end drawn from the germline J gene. The chain combines TRBV6-2 or TRBV6-3 with TRBJ2-1, with 9 bases fitting TRBD2. Germline CDR1 and CDR2: MNHEY and SVGEGT. V was clipped by 8 bases and J by 8 bases; unmatched bases: 16. This CDR3 is 16 amino acids long. The CDR3 bases that were read are TGTGCCAGCGCCCTGGCGGCGGTAGCGGGAGATGATGAG. It is translated as CASALAAVAGDDE. The CDR3 in its entirety is CASALAAVAGDDEQFF.

CDR3 DNA, as far as it was read: TGTGCCAGCAGTGAGGGGGGTAGCGGGGATTTCCCCTACGAG. It specifies CASSEGGSGDFPYE. The CDR3 in full is CASSEGGSGDFPYEQYF. The rearrangement uses TRBV2 and TRBJ2-7; 8 bases are a match to TRBD2. The CDR3 is cut off 3 residues early in the read; its end comes from the germline J gene. Germline-derived CDR1 and CDR2 are SNHLY and FYNNEI. The length of the CDR3 is 17 residues. V trimming: 3 bases; J trimming: 2 bases; junction bases outside the gene matches: 12. The full variable domain, in which reference TRBV2 and TRBJ2-7 provide the parts outside the CDR3, is EPEVTQTPSHQVTQMGQEVILRCVPISNHLYFYWYRQILGQKVEFLVSFYNNEISEKSEIFDDQFSVERPDGSNFTLKIRSTKLEDSAMYFCASSEGGSGDFPYEQYFGPGTRLTVT.

Concerning this clone: The CDR3 end lies 3 residues beyond the end of the read and is filled in from the germline J gene. The chain carries TRBV7-9 and TRBJ2-7; 10 nucleotides align to TRBD1. Per the germline V gene, CDR1 is SEHNR and CDR2 is FQNEAQ (reference sequence). The CDR3 sequence is 15 residues long. The J segment lost 2 bases and the V segment lost 5 bases, leaving 6 bases of the junction unmatched. The CDR3 is CASSGRQGAAYEQYF. The DNA read from the CDR3 is TGTGCCAGCAGCGGGCGACAGGGGGCCGCCTACGAG. Filled out from reference TRBV7-9 and TRBJ2-7, the complete variable domain reads DTGVSQNPRHKITKRGQNVTFRCDPISEHNRLYWYRQTLGQGPEFLTYFQNEAQLEKSRLLSDRFSAERPKGSFSTLEIQRTEQGDSAMYLCASSGRQGAAYEQYFGPGTRLTVT.

Points on this clone: The read halts 3 residues ahead of the CDR3 end, with the missing end drawn from the germline J gene. The chain carries TRBV4-1 and TRBJ1-1; maybe TRBD1 (5 bases). From germline, CDR1 is MGHRA and CDR2 YSYEKL. This CDR3 region has 13 residues. V was cut by 2 bases and J by 5 bases, with 9 bases left in between. The CDR3 DNA, read in part, is TGCGCCAGCAGCCAATGGGGGACTACTGAA. Its protein product is CASSQWGTTE. The whole CDR3 sequence is CASSQWGTTEAFF.

On this clone: The read is 3 residues too short to cover the CDR3 end, so that end is filled in from the germline J gene. The gene calls are TRBV7-2 and TRBJ1-3; no firm D call. The CDR3 has 15 amino acids. Germline CDR1 and CDR2: SGHTA and FQGNSA. V was cut by 5 bases and J by 3 bases, with 14 bases left in between. Here the CDR3 reads CASSVMVEYGNTIYF. The CDR3 bases that were read are TGTGCCAGCAGCGTAATGGTAGAATATGGAAACACC. Full variable domain (rest looked up from reference TRBV7-2 and TRBJ1-3): GAGVSQSPSNKVTEKGKDVELRCDPISGHTALYWYRQSLGQGLEFLIYFQGNSAPDKSGLPSDRFSAERTGGSVSTLTIQRTQQEDSAVYLCASSVMVEYGNTIYFGEGSWLTVV.

The chain's CDR3 is CACASAGSTDTQYF. Incomplete CDR3 DNA: TGTGCCTGCGCATCGGCAGGGTCCACAGATACG. The chain uses TRBV30 and TRBJ2-3; TRBD1 might be the D (5 bases). The CDR3 end falls 3 residues outside the read, so it is completed with the germline J gene. The CDR3 consists of 14 residues. Germline V lookup: CDR1 GTSNPN, CDR2 SVGIG (reference sequence). The V end was cut by 6 bases, the J end by 2 bases, with 15 bases between.

The DNA read from the CDR3 is TGTGCCAGTAGTATAGGGTCTAGCGGGAGCGGGGCCCAAGAGACC. Translating it yields CASSIGSSGSGAQET. The entire CDR3 protein reads CASSIGSSGSGAQETQYF. The gene calls are TRBV19 and TRBJ2-5; TRBD2 matches at 10 bases. The read halts 3 residues ahead of the CDR3 end, with the missing end drawn from the germline J gene. CDR3 length: 18 amino acids. Germline lookup yields CDR1 LNHDA and CDR2 SQIVND (reference sequence). V lost 1 base, J lost 1 base, and 9 bases stayed unmatched. The full variable domain, in which reference TRBV19 and TRBJ2-5 provide the parts outside the CDR3, is DGGITQSPKYLFRKEGQNVTLSCEQNLNHDAMYWYRQDPGQGLRLIYYSQIVNDFQKGDIAEGYSVSREKKESFPLTVTSAQKNPTAFYLCASSIGSSGSGAQETQYFGPGTRLLVL.

Worth noting for this clone: The observed sequence ends 3 residues before the CDR3 terminus, with the missing tail filled in from the germline J gene. The chain carries TRBV2 and TRBJ1-4, with 7 bases that match TRBD1. Trimming removed 7 bases from V and 0 bases from J; junction bases left unmatched: 14. The CDR3 contains 18 residues. The germline V gene has CDR1 SNHLY and CDR2 FYNNEI. The CDR3 bases that were read are TGTGCCAGCAAGGGTTTTGGGACAGACCATGCAACTAATGAAAAA. Amino acid sequence: CASKGFGTDHATNEK. The full-length CDR3 reads as CASKGFGTDHATNEKLFF.

Comments on this clone: The sequence runs out 3 residues before the end of the CDR3; the remainder is reconstructed from the germline J gene. This sequence joins TRBV30 and TRBJ1-2, with D perhaps matching TRBD1 (5 bases). Germline lookup yields CDR1 GTSNPN and CDR2 SVGIG (reference sequence). The CDR3 extends over 12 amino acids. Trimming took 2 bases from V and 7 from J, leaving 11 bases between them. The CDR3 is CAWSPQGGGYTF. The sequenced CDR3 bases are TGTGCCTGGAGTCCCCAGGGTGGTGGC.

CDR3 DNA (partial): TGTGCCAGCAGCTTTTTACAGGGGGGTTCCTACGAG. It encodes CASSFLQGGSYE. The CDR3 as a whole reads CASSFLQGGSYEQYF. The gene calls are TRBV7-2 and TRBJ2-7; 8 bases line up with TRBD1. The sequence runs out 3 residues before the end of the CDR3; the remainder is reconstructed from the germline J gene. The germline gives CDR1 SGHTA, CDR2 FQGNSA. V lost 3 bases, J lost 1 base, and 5 bases stayed unmatched. CDR3 size: 15 residues.

Comments on this clone: The read is 3 residues too short to cover the CDR3 end, so that end is filled in from the germline J gene. The V call is TRBV6-2 or TRBV6-3, the J call TRBJ2-7; D is uncertain. CDR1 and CDR2 (germline): MNHEY, SVGEGT. The CDR3 has 15 amino acids. V was trimmed by 2 bases and J by 0 bases, leaving 11 bases between them. CDR3 amino acids: CASSYGPGHSYEQYF. The DNA read from the CDR3 is TGTGCCAGCAGTTACGGGCCAGGCCACTCCTACGAG.

On this clone: Coverage ceases 3 residues before the CDR3 finishes, and the germline J gene fills in the end. The chain carries TRBV6-2 or TRBV6-3 and TRBJ1-1; D perhaps matches TRBD1 (5 bases). This CDR3 comprises 13 residues. Germline V CDR1 and CDR2: MNHEY, SVGEGT. V was clipped by 9 bases and J by 4 bases, with 15 bases between them. CDR3 amino acids: CASGGVGGTEAFF. Partial CDR3 DNA: TGTGCCAGTGGGGGGGTAGGAGGCACTGAA.

Points on this clone: The CDR3 end is not reached by the read, which stops 3 residues before it; the germline J gene fills it in. The chain carries TRBV6-2 or TRBV6-3 and TRBJ1-5, with 12 bases identical to TRBD1. The V gene end was trimmed by 7 bases and the J gene end by 7 bases; junction bases not matched to a gene: 14. The CDR3 covers 17 residues. The V gene's germline CDR1 is MNHEY and CDR2 SVGEGT. The part of the CDR3 DNA that was read is TGTGCCAGCACCACCGTCTGGGACAGGGGGCTGGGGCAGCCC. Translation gives CASTTVWDRGLGQP. The CDR3 as a whole reads CASTTVWDRGLGQPQHF.

About this clone itself: The read stops 3 residues short of the end of the CDR3; the missing end is completed from the germline J gene. The chain recombines TRBV11-2 with TRBJ1-5, with a tentative D call TRBD1 (6 bases). Germline CDR1 and CDR2: SGHAT and FQNNGV. The ends were cut back, 5 bases at V and 0 bases at J, with 8 bases in the middle. This CDR3 has 14 amino acids. CDR3 loop: CASSPGHSNQPQHF. The sequenced part of the CDR3 DNA is TGTGCCAGCAGCCCGGGACATAGCAATCAGCCC.

Comments on this clone: The read ends 3 residues early relative to the CDR3; the germline J gene fills the gap. The chain combines TRBV5-5 with TRBJ1-1, with D possibly matching TRBD1 (5 bases). The V and J ends lost 6 bases and 5 bases respectively, with 8 bases between them. Germline V gene sequence: CDR1 SGHKS, CDR2 YYEKEE (reference sequence). This CDR3 contains 11 residues. The CDR3 sequence is CASTGGTEAFF. CDR3 DNA (partial): TGTGCCAGCACCGGGGGAACTGAA.

Worth noting for this clone: The CDR3 is cut off 3 residues early in the read; its end comes from the germline J gene. The V call is TRBV5-1, the J call TRBJ1-1; D gene uncertain. Germline-derived CDR1 and CDR2 are SGHRS and YFSETQ. V was pared by 5 bases and J by 4 bases, with 12 bases between. The CDR3 covers 13 residues. Partial CDR3 DNA: TGCGCCAGCAGTCGCACAGAGGTCACTGAA. Translated: CASSRTEVTE. The complete CDR3 reads CASSRTEVTEAFF.

For this clone: The sequence runs out 3 residues before the end of the CDR3; the remainder is reconstructed from the germline J gene. The rearrangement links TRBV18 to TRBJ2-2; D is undetermined. The CDR3 loop spans 11 amino acids. Deletions cut 6 bases from V and 6 bases from J, with 5 bases between. Germline lookup yields CDR1 KGHSH and CDR2 LQKENI. CDR3 in amino acids: CASSPSGELFF. The sequenced CDR3 bases are TGTGCCAGCTCCCCTTCCGGGGAG.